The T cell receptor beta chain under discussion was sequenced for a study of blood T cell repertoires in COVID-19. Original handling: Reference gene primers were amplified, and this amplification served to estimate nucleated cell counts. The method was immunoSEQ multiplex PCR; TCRdb's version includes in-frame clones alone and lacks a portion of them. The DNA gave D and trimming, while V, J and clone size come from that table. The sample carries about half a million clones, 80% to 90% recorded once. The CDR3 contains 20 residues. Germline lookup yields CDR1 LGHNA and CDR2 YSLEER. Trimming removed 1 base from V and 10 bases from J, with 32 bases in between.

The receptor was isolated from a human donor in a cohort sampled during active COVID-19. Material: peripheral blood. The rearrangement uses TRBV4-3 and TRBJ1-5; possible D gene TRBD1, 5 bases. The CDR3 nucleotides read TGCGCCAGCAGCCAAGCCCTCATCCGGGACTCTACCGCATCGCTTCAACCCCAGCATTTT. Its protein is CASSQALIRDSTASLQPQHF.